This T cell receptor beta chain is from a study of blood T cells in healthy people across ages. Isolated per sample were at least 6 million PBMCs. Germline loops: CDR1 LGHDT, CDR2 YNNKEL (reference sequence). There are 16 residues in the CDR3. Primers used in a second PCR of about 7 to 11 cycles were a sample-barcoded 5' primer and a J-beta primer mix. Each CDR3 protein is one row after TCRdb ran MiXCR on the 5' RACE reads. Of hundreds of thousands of distinct CDR3 sequences in the sample, more than 20% were seen once. Details on this clonotype: Its cognate antigen is unknown.

Overall study findings and caveats: The study lacked donor CMV status, which possibly confounded expanded clonotype changes. Total diversity from one million sequenced T cells was likely underestimated.

These data were also reused for a study on T cells of mothers and their children. Per that study: Sample barcodes and 2-4 random nucleotides came from the second PCR's M1S primer.

The TCR comes from a boy between 10 and 17 years old in good health. Sequencing used blood. This sequence joins TRBV3-1 and TRBJ2-5; D might be TRBD1 (6 bases). The J call is uncertain, as TRBJ2-7 better fits the DNA end. The CDR3 DNA reads as TGTGCCAGCAGCCAAGGGCGCCCACAGGGTACCGACGAGCAGTACTTC. It yields the protein CASSQGRPQGTDEQYF.